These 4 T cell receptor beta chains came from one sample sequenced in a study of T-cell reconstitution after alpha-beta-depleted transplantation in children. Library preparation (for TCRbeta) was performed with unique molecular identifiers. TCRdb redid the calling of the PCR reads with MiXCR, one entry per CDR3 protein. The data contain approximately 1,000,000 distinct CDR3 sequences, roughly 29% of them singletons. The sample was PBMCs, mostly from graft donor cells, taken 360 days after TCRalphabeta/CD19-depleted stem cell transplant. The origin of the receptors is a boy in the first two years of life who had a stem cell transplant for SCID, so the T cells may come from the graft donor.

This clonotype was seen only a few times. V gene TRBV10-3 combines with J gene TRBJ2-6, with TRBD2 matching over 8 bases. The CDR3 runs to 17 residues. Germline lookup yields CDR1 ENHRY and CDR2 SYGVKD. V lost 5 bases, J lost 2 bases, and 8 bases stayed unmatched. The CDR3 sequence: CAISPYPGGAGANVLTF. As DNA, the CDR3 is TGTGCCATCAGTCCATACCCCGGGGGGGCTGGGGCCAACGTCCTGACTTTC.

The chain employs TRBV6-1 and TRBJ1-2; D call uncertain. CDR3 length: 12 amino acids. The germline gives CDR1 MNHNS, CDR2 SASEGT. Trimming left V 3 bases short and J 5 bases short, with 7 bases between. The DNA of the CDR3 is TGTGCCAGCAGTGATTTTTCGTATGGCTACACCTTC. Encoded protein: CASSDFSYGYTF.

The CDR3 DNA reads TGCGCCAGCATGGGGTCGGGCCGAGATACGCAGTATTTT. Its translation is CASMGSGRDTQYF. The rearrangement joins TRBV5-1 to TRBJ2-3; D is ambiguous. This CDR3 is built from 13 residues. Between the trimmed V and J ends, which lost 6 bases and 5 bases, there was a span of 13 bases. Germline lookup yields CDR1 SGHRS and CDR2 YFSETQ.

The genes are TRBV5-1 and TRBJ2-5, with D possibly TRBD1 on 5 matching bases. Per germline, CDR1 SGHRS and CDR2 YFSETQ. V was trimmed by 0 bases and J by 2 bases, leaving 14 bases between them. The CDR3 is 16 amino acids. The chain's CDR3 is CASSLGLLTEQETQYF. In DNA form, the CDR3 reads TGCGCCAGCAGCTTGGGCCTCCTGACAGAACAAGAGACCCAGTACTTC. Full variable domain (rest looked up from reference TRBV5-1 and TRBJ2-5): KAGVTQTPRYLIKTRGQQVTLSCSPISGHRSVSWYQQTPGQGLQFLFEYFSETQRNKGNFPGRFSGRQFSNSRSEMNVSTLELGDSALYLCASSLGLLTEQETQYFGPGTRLLVL.